Below are 12 T cell receptor beta chains sequenced from a single sample in a study of blood T cell repertoires in COVID-19. Generated by immunoSEQ multiplex PCR, the TCRdb table keeps only in-frame clones and is missing some. The sample yields about 230,000 clones, under 90% seen once. The specimen was peripheral blood. The receptors originated from a man aged 50 to 59 with COVID-19, enrolled during active disease.

The V gene is TRBV29-1, the J gene TRBJ2-5; D uncertain. Trimming pared 3 bases from V and 1 base from J, leaving 12 bases between. The CDR3 length is 14 residues. Per the germline V gene, CDR1 is SQVTM and CDR2 is ANQGSEA. CDR3 coding DNA: TGCAGCGTTGATGGGCAGGCCGGCCAAGAGACCCAGTACTTC. Residues: CSVDGQAGQETQYF.

This rearrangement joins TRBV5-1 to TRBJ2-1, with D tentatively TRBD2 (6 bases). The CDR3 totals 16 residues. Between the trimmed V and J ends, which lost 0 bases and 4 bases, there was a span of 14 bases. Germline lookup yields CDR1 SGHRS and CDR2 YFSETQ. CDR3 loop: CASSLGEAGPYNEQFF. DNA for the CDR3: TGCGCCAGCAGCTTGGGGGAGGCAGGGCCGTACAATGAGCAGTTCTTC.

The chain employs TRBV5-1 and TRBJ2-7; 12 bases are a match to TRBD2. Germline-derived CDR1 and CDR2 are SGHRS and YFSETQ. The CDR3 totals 16 residues. The J segment lost 2 bases and the V segment lost 1 base, leaving 4 bases of the junction unmatched. This chain's CDR3 is CASSLYLAGGPYEQYF. CDR3 DNA sequence: TGCGCCAGCAGCTTGTATCTAGCGGGAGGGCCCTACGAGCAGTACTTC.

The V call is TRBV7-3, the J call TRBJ2-2; maybe TRBD1 (5 bases). The V gene lost 5 bases and the J gene lost 7 bases, with 14 bases spanning the gap. Germline V gene data show CDR1 as SGHTA and CDR2 as FQGTGA. The CDR3 totals 14 residues. CDR3 bases: TGTGCCAGCAGCCAACGGACAATCGACGGGGAGCTGTTTTTT. Residues: CASSQRTIDGELFF.

This chain uses TRBV30 with TRBJ2-5; 9 bases fit TRBD1. The CDR3 spans 13 residues. With 4 bases clipped from V and 3 bases from J, the junction kept 3 bases outside the gene matches. Germline V CDR1 and CDR2: GTSNPN, SVGIG (reference sequence). CDR3 region: CAWKRQGEETQYF. In DNA, the CDR3 is TGTGCCTGGAAGAGACAGGGGGAAGAGACCCAGTACTTC.

The V and J genes are TRBV29-1 and TRBJ2-1; TRBD2 is a possible D gene (6 bases). CDR1 and CDR2 from the germline V gene are SQVTM and ANQGSEA. The ends were cut back, 6 bases at V and 6 bases at J, with 18 bases in the middle. There are 14 residues in the CDR3. The CDR3 spells CSVEGLIGSNEQFF. CDR3 nucleotides: TGCAGCGTCGAGGGACTCATAGGGTCCAATGAGCAGTTCTTC.

The gene calls are TRBV7-9 and TRBJ2-3; 9 bases match TRBD2. CDR3 size: 15 residues. V dropped 6 bases and J dropped 4; count of bases not matched to a gene: 8. Germline values: CDR1 SEHNR, CDR2 FQNEAQ (reference sequence). The CDR3 DNA follows: TGTGCCAGCAGATCTAGCGGGATTTCAGCAGATACGCAGTATTTT. It translates to CASRSSGISADTQYF.

The CDR3 sequence is CASSPREAGGFPYEQYF. The CDR3 nucleotides read TGCGCCAGCAGCCCCCGTGAGGCAGGGGGCTTCCCGTACGAGCAGTACTTC. This rearrangement joins TRBV5-1 to TRBJ2-7, with TRBD1 matching over 8 bases. V gave up 4 bases and J gave up 4 bases; unmatched junction bases: 16. The CDR3 consists of 17 residues. Germline V lookup: CDR1 SGHRS, CDR2 YFSETQ.

The chain recombines TRBV7-9 with TRBJ1-4; D remains ambiguous. CDR1 and CDR2 (germline): SEHNR, FQNEAQ (reference sequence). This CDR3 contains 16 residues. The V end was cut by 0 bases, the J end by 1 base, with 9 bases between. CDR3 DNA: TGTGCCAGCAGCTTAGCCCGTTGGAGAACTAATGAAAAACTGTTTTTT. This gives the protein CASSLARWRTNEKLFF. Filled out from reference TRBV7-9 and TRBJ1-4, the complete variable domain reads DTGVSQNPRHKITKRGQNVTFRCDPISEHNRLYWYRQTLGQGPEFLTYFQNEAQLEKSRLLSDRFSAERPKGSFSTLEIQRTEQGDSAMYLCASSLARWRTNEKLFFGSGTQLSVL.

The genes are TRBV4-3 and TRBJ2-3, with 7 positions matching TRBD2. After removal of 1 base from V and 4 bases from J, the junction contained 23 bases not matched to a gene. Germline V gene lookup returns CDR1 LGHNA and CDR2 YSLEER. The CDR3 length is 21 residues. CDR3 region: CASSQGSVLADYHYSADTQYF. The CDR3 DNA reads TGCGCCAGCAGCCAAGGGTCGGTTCTAGCGGACTATCATTACAGCGCAGATACGCAGTATTTT.

This chain uses TRBV5-1 with TRBJ2-5, with D possibly being TRBD1 (5 bases). The CDR3 is made up of 17 amino acids. V was shortened by 0 bases and J by 1 base, with 16 bases between the two germline ends. In germline, CDR1 is SGHRS, CDR2 YFSETQ. The CDR3 region has the DNA TGCGCCAGCAGCTTGGCCCCATCGGCAGGGTCCCAAGAGACCCAGTACTTC. Encoded protein: CASSLAPSAGSQETQYF.

The V and J genes are TRBV2 and TRBJ2-3, with 8 bases matching TRBD2. V shed 5 bases and J 1 base; nucleotides not matched to a gene: 2. The CDR3 length is 14 residues. The germline CDR1 and CDR2 sequences are SNHLY and FYNNEI. DNA of the CDR3: TGTGCCAGCAGTCGGGGGGGCGGCACAGATACGCAGTATTTT. Amino acid sequence: CASSRGGGTDTQYF.